These 17 T cell receptor beta chains share one sample of origin, sequenced in a study of T cells in Graves' hyperthyroidism and ophthalmopathy. The CDR3 regions of TCR beta were amplified from RNA transcripts. A first-round RT-PCR of the TCR CDR3 used the HTBI primer set. TCRdb reanalysed the multiplex PCR reads using MiXCR and keeps one entry per CDR3 protein. The table has about 290,000 distinct CDR3 sequences, roughly 13% seen once. The sample comprised blood. These receptor sequences come from a woman between 40 and 50 years old with Graves' hyperthyroidism.

This clonotype has a handful of counts. This chain joins TRBV7-6 and TRBJ2-5; TRBD2 aligns across 14 bases. Trimming removed 5 bases from V and 2 bases from J; junction bases left unmatched: 10. This CDR3 contains 18 residues. In germline, CDR1 is SGHVS, CDR2 FNYEAQ. Written as DNA, the CDR3 is TGTGCCAGCAGCCGGGGACTAGCGGGAGAGAGGATACAAGAGACCCAGTACTTC. Its protein is CASSRGLAGERIQETQYF. Supplemented by reference TRBV7-6 and TRBJ2-5, the full variable domain reads GAGVSQSPRYKVTKRGQDVALRCDPISGHVSLYWYRQALGQGPEFLTYFNYEAQQDKSGLPNDRFSAERPEGSISTLTIQRTEQRDSAMYRCASSRGLAGERIQETQYFGPGTRLLVL.

The genes are TRBV30 and TRBJ1-5; no definite D call. V was pared by 0 bases and J by 4 bases, with 13 bases between. Germline V gene data show CDR1 as GTSNPN and CDR2 as SVGIG (reference sequence). The CDR3 runs 15 residues. In DNA form, the CDR3 reads TGTGCCTGGAGTGTCGGGGTGCGGATTAATCAGCCCCAGCATTTT. Its translation is CAWSVGVRINQPQHF.

J is TRBJ1-2 and V is TRBV12-3 or TRBV12-4; TRBD1 aligns across 10 bases. The CDR3 has 16 residues. Trimming at V came to 5 bases and at J to 8 bases, leaving 14 bases not matched to a gene. CDR3 bases: TGTGCCAGCAGTCCCCGGACAGGGGGAAGCTGGCGGGGCTACACCTTC. Its protein product is CASSPRTGGSWRGYTF.

This clonotype was detected ten times or more. The V gene is TRBV6-1, the J gene TRBJ2-2; TRBD1 or TRBD2 may be the D gene (5 bases each). Germline V gene sequence: CDR1 MNHNS, CDR2 SASEGT. CDR3 length equals 14 residues. The V end lost 1 base, the J end lost 3 bases, and 6 bases lay between the germline ends. The CDR3 DNA follows: TGTGCCAGCAGTGAAGGAGGGGACACCGGGGAGCTGTTTTTT. This sequence encodes CASSEGGDTGELFF.

This clonotype was recorded at least ten times. This chain links TRBV28 with TRBJ1-4; no reliable D call. The CDR3 consists of 17 residues. The germline V gene encodes CDR1 MDHEN and CDR2 SYDVKM. Trimming cost V 3 bases and J 3 bases, with 17 bases left between them. In DNA, the CDR3 is TGTGCCAGCAGTTTTGTGCCACAAGACGTGGCTAATGAAAAACTGTTTTTT. Its protein is CASSFVPQDVANEKLFF.

This clonotype was counted ten times or more. J is TRBJ2-7 and V is TRBV6-1, with 8 bases fitting TRBD2. Germline lookup yields CDR1 MNHNS and CDR2 SASEGT. CDR3 length: 15 residues. The J segment lost 0 bases and the V segment lost 6 bases, leaving 7 bases of the junction unmatched. The CDR3 nucleotides read TGTGCCAGCAGAATGACCGGGACTAGCTCCTACGAGCAGTACTTC. Amino acid sequence: CASRMTGTSSYEQYF.

The chain combines TRBV6-1 with TRBJ2-7, with 13 positions matching TRBD2. The length of the CDR3 is 16 residues. Looked up from germline, CDR1 is MNHNS and CDR2 is SASEGT. V dropped 5 bases and J dropped 5; count of bases not matched to a gene: 9. The DNA of the CDR3 is TGTGCCAGCAGTCCACAATCTGGACTAGCGGGAGACGAGCAGTACTTC. Protein sequence: CASSPQSGLAGDEQYF.

This clonotype was detected many times. The V and J genes are TRBV3-1 and TRBJ1-6, with 7 bases matching TRBD1. Germline-derived CDR1 and CDR2 are LGHDT and YNNKEL (reference sequence). V lost 4 bases, J lost 7 bases, and 7 bases stayed unmatched. The CDR3 totals 15 residues. CDR3 sequence reads: CASSLRQGGNSPLHF. The CDR3 nucleotides are TGTGCCAGCAGCCTCCGACAGGGTGGAAATTCACCCCTCCACTTT.

This clonotype was found many times. The V and J genes are TRBV7-9 and TRBJ2-2, with TRBD2 matching 12 bases. Germline values: CDR1 SEHNR, CDR2 FQNEAQ (reference sequence). There are 16 residues in the CDR3. J gave up 3 bases and V 4 bases, and 3 bases lay outside the gene matches. The chain's CDR3 is CASSSRLAGDTGELFF. In DNA, the CDR3 is TGTGCCAGCAGCTCGAGACTAGCGGGGGACACCGGGGAGCTGTTTTTT.

This clonotype was seen only a few times. The V and J genes are TRBV19 and TRBJ1-5; D unclear. The CDR3 is made up of 14 amino acids. Germline assignment: CDR1 LNHDA and CDR2 SQIVND (reference sequence). V was shortened by 1 base and J by 2 bases, with 6 bases between the two germline ends. Written as DNA, the CDR3 is TGTGCCAGTAGTATAGCATGGGGCAATCAGCCCCAGCATTTT. Translating it yields CASSIAWGNQPQHF.

This clonotype turned up a few times. The chain combines TRBV4-1 with TRBJ1-3; no clear D gene. Germline-derived CDR1 and CDR2 are MGHRA and YSYEKL. This CDR3 has 14 amino acids. V was clipped by 1 base and J by 6 bases, with 10 bases between them. The CDR3 nucleotides are TGCGCCAGCAGCCAAGTTGGCGGATCAAACACCATATATTTT. This encodes CASSQVGGSNTIYF.

The chain combines TRBV18 with TRBJ2-7; 12 positions match TRBD1. The trim removed 3 bases at V and 5 bases at J, leaving 5 bases unmatched. The CDR3 contains 15 residues. Germline V gene lookup returns CDR1 KGHSH and CDR2 LQKENI. Here the CDR3 reads CASSPSRDRGHEQYF. CDR3 coding DNA: TGTGCCAGCTCACCCTCTAGGGACAGGGGGCACGAGCAGTACTTC.

The chain joins TRBV20-1 to TRBJ2-1, with D perhaps TRBD2 (6 bases). The CDR3 totals 18 residues. Germline CDR1 and CDR2: DFQATT and SNEGSKA (reference sequence). Trimming shortened V by 5 bases and J by 4 bases, and 27 bases separated the two germline ends. CDR3 protein: CSAQLLEKGLADYNEQFF. The CDR3 nucleotides read TGCAGTGCTCAACTTCTAGAAAAAGGGTTAGCGGATTACAATGAGCAGTTCTTC.

This clonotype was counted ten times or more. The chain combines TRBV24-1 with TRBJ1-5, with D unresolved. This CDR3 region has 18 residues. V was clipped by 0 bases and J by 5 bases, with 19 bases between them. Germline assignment: CDR1 KGHDR and CDR2 SFDVKD. In DNA form, the CDR3 reads TGTGCCACCAGTGATTTGCGATATGAGGCAATGAGGGATCAGCCCCAGCATTTT. Its protein is CATSDLRYEAMRDQPQHF.

Details on this clonotype: This may arise from a read error, as a much more abundant clone is one base away. The V and J genes are TRBV30 and TRBJ2-7; 7 nucleotides line up with TRBD2. This CDR3 spans 13 amino acids. Unmatched junction bases numbered 9, after V lost 1 base and J lost 9 bases. Germline V lookup: CDR1 GTSNPN, CDR2 SVGIG (reference sequence). The CDR3: CAWSGLAVHGQYF. The DNA of the CDR3 is TGTGCCTGGAGTGGACTAGCAGTCCACGGGCAGTACTTC.

This clonotype was seen ten or more times. The rearrangement links TRBV12-3 or TRBV12-4 to TRBJ1-2; 7 bases align to TRBD1. V lost 5 bases and J lost 8; bases outside the gene matches: 11. This CDR3 spans 14 amino acids. The chain's CDR3 is CASSPLRTGGGYTF. The CDR3 DNA reads as TGTGCCAGCAGTCCCCTAAGGACAGGCGGCGGCTACACCTTC.

The table lists this clonotype with a few counts. This chain links TRBV7-9 with TRBJ2-7; 8 nucleotides agree with TRBD1. Germline V gene data show CDR1 as SEHNR and CDR2 as FQNEAQ (reference sequence). There are 18 residues in the CDR3. J gave up 0 bases and V 2 bases, and 12 bases lay outside the gene matches. The CDR3 here is CASSLSGGQGRYSYEQYF. DNA for the CDR3: TGTGCCAGCAGCTTAAGTGGAGGACAGGGCAGATACTCCTACGAGCAGTACTTC.